Described below is a single TCR beta chain sequence and its context. The data derive from a study of spatial heterogeneity in lung cancer. Background on the study: As counted in raw reads, each unique TCR and UMI combination appeared more than ten times on average.

Time point reported: blood at routine non-recurrence follow-up after resection. Extraction of whole RNA from tumor, nontumor lung or frozen PBMC preceded unsorted sequencing. Every cDNA TCR molecule received its own unique molecular identifier. Using its own MiXCR run on the 5' RACE reads, TCRdb lists one record per CDR3 protein. Of about 120,000 distinct CDR3 sequences listed, 12% are singletons. The CDR3 has 14 amino acids. Germline V lookup: CDR1 SGHRS, CDR2 YFSETQ. V lost 4 bases and J 5 bases, leaving 16 bases between the germline ends. This rearrangement joins TRBV5-1 to TRBJ2-7, with a possible D match to TRBD2 (6 bases). This material consisted of PBMCs, taken at follow-up. The receptor was isolated from a male donor with early-stage non-small cell lung cancer. The CDR3 region has the DNA TGCGCCAGCAGCCCTGGGACGGGAGACGACGAGCAGTACTTC. This sequence encodes CASSPGTGDDEQYF.